This entry lists 20 T cell receptor beta chains sequenced from one sample in a study of T cell responses to AZD1222 COVID-19 vaccine. The repertoire was sequenced with immunoSEQ multiplex PCR; TCRdb's copy has only in-frame clones and lacks some. The table lists over 85,000 clones, approximately 92% of them singletons. Sequencing was performed on peripheral blood, taken 28 days after the second AZD1222 dose. Receptors originate from an adult who received the AZD1222 COVID-19 vaccine.

This chain joins TRBV25-1 and TRBJ2-5, with a weak D call TRBD2 (6 bases). The CDR3 consists of 15 residues. Trimming removed 10 bases from V and 2 bases from J, with 20 bases in between. Germline V lookup: CDR1 MGHDK, CDR2 SYGVNS. CDR3 sequence reads: CATGGRQAVQETQYF. CDR3 in DNA: TGTGCCACCGGTGGGAGGCAGGCCGTACAAGAGACCCAGTACTTC. The full variable domain, in which reference TRBV25-1 and TRBJ2-5 provide the parts outside the CDR3, is EADIYQTPRYLVIGTGKKITLECSQTMGHDKMYWYQQDPGMELHLIHYSYGVNSTEKGDLSSESTVSRIRTEHFPLTLESARPSHTSQYLCATGGRQAVQETQYFGPGTRLLVL.

This clone has only one observation. V and J are TRBV11-1 and TRBJ2-3; D is perhaps TRBD2 (6 bases). In germline, CDR1 is SGHAT, CDR2 FQDESV (reference sequence). There are 16 residues in the CDR3. Trimming took off 5 bases at V and 3 bases at J, with 18 bases between the two ends. CDR3 amino acids: CASSGGTRDGTDTQYF. The CDR3 DNA reads TGTGCCAGCAGCGGGGGGACGAGGGATGGGACAGATACGCAGTATTTT.

The chain is built from TRBV6-5 and TRBJ1-3; 7 bases fit TRBD1. CDR3 size: 16 residues. V was pared by 0 bases and J by 0 bases, with 2 bases of the junction left unmatched. Germline lookup yields CDR1 MNHEY and CDR2 SVGAGI. CDR3: CASSYSRDSSGNTIYF. The CDR3 DNA reads as TGTGCCAGCAGTTACTCGCGGGACAGCTCTGGAAACACCATATATTTT.

CDR3 in amino acids: CASSRSVGAYEQYF. The CDR3 bases are TGTGCCAGCAGTAGATCAGTTGGGGCCTACGAGCAGTACTTC. The genes are TRBV27 and TRBJ2-7, with D uncertain. This CDR3 spans 14 amino acids. V was clipped by 5 bases and J by 2 bases, with 13 bases between them. CDR1 is MNHEY and CDR2 is SMNVEV in the germline V gene (reference sequence).

V is TRBV9 and J is TRBJ2-2, with 9 nucleotides matching TRBD1. J gave up 5 bases and V 4 bases, and 9 bases lay outside the gene matches. CDR3 length: 16 amino acids. Germline V gene data show CDR1 as SGDLS and CDR2 as YYNGEE. As DNA, the CDR3 is TGTGCCAGCAGCCTCACAGGGGGCTGGGGAACCGGGGAGCTGTTTTTT. Translating gives CASSLTGGWGTGELFF.

The gene calls are TRBV7-2 and TRBJ1-1; D gene unclear. Germline CDR1 is SGHTA and CDR2 is FQGNSA. V was shortened by 2 bases and J by 3 bases, with 19 bases between the two germline ends. The CDR3 runs 17 residues. CDR3 DNA sequence: TGTGCCAGCAGCTTATGGAGCCGCGGGTCCTGGGACACTGAAGCTTTCTTT. Translated, it gives CASSLWSRGSWDTEAFF. The whole variable domain, filled in from reference TRBV7-2 and TRBJ1-1, reads GAGVSQSPSNKVTEKGKDVELRCDPISGHTALYWYRQSLGQGLEFLIYFQGNSAPDKSGLPSDRFSAERTGGSVSTLTIQRTQQEDSAVYLCASSLWSRGSWDTEAFFGQGTRLTVV.

The genes are TRBV6-4 and TRBJ1-3, with TRBD1 matching 11 bases. Germline-derived CDR1 and CDR2 are MRHNA and SNTAGT. After removal of 6 bases from V and 3 bases from J, the junction contained 4 bases not matched to a gene. CDR3 size: 15 residues. The CDR3, as DNA: TGTGCCAGCAGCCCCGGGACAGGGGGTGGAAACACCATATATTTT. Translated, it gives CASSPGTGGGNTIYF.

The chain recombines TRBV7-3 with TRBJ2-1, with D perhaps given as TRBD1 or TRBD2 (6 bases each). The V end lost 5 bases, the J end lost 4 bases, and 18 bases lay between the germline ends. The germline V gene has CDR1 SGHTA and CDR2 FQGTGA. The CDR3 runs to 16 residues. CDR3 in amino acids: CASSTESPGAYNEQFF. CDR3 coding DNA: TGTGCCAGCAGCACCGAATCGCCGGGGGCGTACAATGAGCAGTTCTTC.

The rearrangement joins TRBV25-1 to TRBJ2-3; TRBD2 matches 7 bases. Trimming removed 6 bases from V and 0 bases from J; junction bases left unmatched: 6. This CDR3 has 15 residues. Germline lookup yields CDR1 MGHDK and CDR2 SYGVNS. The CDR3 DNA reads TGTGCCAGCAGCCCGGGGGGAACTAGCACAGATACGCAGTATTTT. This gives the protein CASSPGGTSTDTQYF.

The V call is TRBV28, the J call TRBJ2-3; 7 bases match TRBD2. The CDR3 runs to 15 residues. The J segment lost 6 bases and the V segment lost 4 bases, leaving 10 bases of the junction unmatched. CDR1 is MDHEN and CDR2 is SYDVKM in the germline V gene. CDR3 in DNA: TGTGCCAGCAGTTCCCGGGCTAGCGGACCCGATACGCAGTATTTT. Translation: CASSSRASGPDTQYF.

The chain recombines TRBV30 with TRBJ2-2; D is uncertain. Germline V gene sequence: CDR1 GTSNPN, CDR2 SVGIG (reference sequence). Trimming cost V 3 bases and J 3 bases, with 5 bases left between them. This CDR3 has 12 amino acids. CDR3 loop: CAWRVDTGELFF. DNA for the CDR3: TGTGCCTGGAGGGTGGACACCGGGGAGCTGTTTTTT.

The rearrangement joins TRBV4-1 to TRBJ2-7, with TRBD2 matching over 12 bases. Trimming took 5 bases from V and 1 from J; bases not matched to a gene: 9. This CDR3 region has 17 residues. Germline V gives CDR1 MGHRA, CDR2 YSYEKL. The CDR3 region is CASSKIPGTSGSYEQYF. In DNA form, the CDR3 reads TGCGCCAGCAGCAAAATTCCCGGGACTAGCGGGTCCTACGAGCAGTACTTC.

This rearrangement joins TRBV24-1 to TRBJ2-5; D gene uncertain. Germline V gene data show CDR1 as KGHDR and CDR2 as SFDVKD. The CDR3 covers 15 residues. The ends were cut back, 3 bases at V and 1 base at J, with 11 bases in the middle. The DNA for the CDR3 is TGTGCCACCAGTGATCCCAGGACCCCCCAAGAGACCCAGTACTTC. Its translation: CATSDPRTPQETQYF.

The V call is TRBV10-3, the J call TRBJ1-4; TRBD1 matches at 7 bases. Trimming removed 6 bases from V and 4 bases from J; junction bases left unmatched: 8. CDR3 size: 15 residues. CDR1 ENHRY and CDR2 SYGVKD come from the germline V gene. The CDR3 here is CAIRPSGGNNEKLFF. The CDR3 DNA follows: TGTGCCATCAGGCCTTCAGGGGGGAATAATGAAAAACTGTTTTTT.

The chain has TRBV24-1 and TRBJ1-6; D call uncertain. Germline assignment: CDR1 KGHDR and CDR2 SFDVKD. Trimming left V 1 base short and J 0 bases short, with 6 bases between. This CDR3 has 16 amino acids. CDR3 DNA: TGTGCCACCAGTGATTTTGGTAGCTCCTATAATTCACCCCTCCACTTT. Translating it yields CATSDFGSSYNSPLHF.

Only a few counts were recorded for this clone. This chain connects TRBV10-3 to TRBJ1-5; D unclear. The germline CDR1 and CDR2 sequences are ENHRY and SYGVKD. The germline V and J ends were trimmed by 7 bases and 5 bases, with 12 bases remaining between them. The CDR3 extends over 13 amino acids. DNA for the CDR3: TGTGCCATCAAGAAGGGTGGGGATCAGCCCCAGCATTTT. Protein sequence: CAIKKGGDQPQHF.

The gene calls are TRBV5-6 and TRBJ1-6; D not resolved. Trimming pared 0 bases from V and 9 bases from J, leaving 10 bases between. Looked up from germline, CDR1 is SGHDT and CDR2 is YYEEEE. This CDR3 is 14 amino acids long. The CDR3 loop is CASSLDLVGSPLHF. In nucleotides, the CDR3 is TGTGCCAGCAGCTTGGATCTGGTCGGTTCACCCCTCCACTTT.

The chain combines TRBV7-2 with TRBJ2-1; D possibly corresponds to TRBD1 (6 bases). V was shortened by 4 bases and J by 9 bases, with 22 bases between the two germline ends. The CDR3 totals 16 residues. Germline V gene data show CDR1 as SGHTA and CDR2 as FQGNSA. The CDR3 loop is CASSSEGGMGASEQFF. CDR3 DNA: TGTGCCAGCAGCTCCGAAGGGGGAATGGGCGCAAGTGAGCAGTTCTTC. Using reference TRBV7-2 and TRBJ2-1 for the parts outside the CDR3, the full variable domain is GAGVSQSPSNKVTEKGKDVELRCDPISGHTALYWYRQSLGQGLEFLIYFQGNSAPDKSGLPSDRFSAERTGGSVSTLTIQRTQQEDSAVYLCASSSEGGMGASEQFFGPGTRLTVL.

The chain uses TRBV4-3 and TRBJ2-3; 15 nucleotides match TRBD2. Germline-derived CDR1 and CDR2 are LGHNA and YSLEER. Unmatched junction bases numbered 3, after V lost 4 bases and J lost 4 bases. The CDR3 runs to 16 residues. The CDR3, as DNA: TGCGCCAGCAGCCCCCGGACTAGCGGGGGGGCAGATACGCAGTATTTT. Translated: CASSPRTSGGADTQYF.

A few counts support this clone. CDR3 coding DNA: TGTGCCAGCAGCCTACAGGGAGGCACTGAAGCTTTCTTT. It encodes CASSLQGGTEAFF. The chain carries TRBV5-6 and TRBJ1-1, with a possible D match to TRBD1 (6 bases). Between the trimmed V and J ends, which lost 4 bases and 4 bases, there was a span of 11 bases. CDR1 and CDR2 (germline): SGHDT, YYEEEE. The CDR3 has 13 amino acids.